This T cell receptor (beta chain) was identified during a study of T cell responses to AZD1222 COVID-19 vaccine. Concerning this clone itself: Its specificity is not known.

V lost 4 bases to trimming and J lost 7 bases; unmatched junction nucleotides: 6. The CDR3 consists of 14 residues. In germline, CDR1 is SGHNT, CDR2 YYREEE (reference sequence). Study-wide results and caveats: Most donors were white British and more were female, and clonal diversity was possibly underestimated. Just a handful of AZD1222 recipients tested seropositive at baseline.

This table comes from immunoSEQ multiplex PCR, and its TCRdb copy is limited to in-frame clones, with some not included. The sample shows about 30,000 clones, less than 90% of them seen only once. This receptor was taken from an adult in good health. The sample in question was peripheral blood, obtained on day 0 of AZD1222 vaccination. The chain joins TRBV5-4 to TRBJ1-1; 11 bases line up with TRBD1. CDR3 residues: CASSRDRGFDEAFF. CDR3 DNA sequence: TGTGCCAGCAGCCGGGACAGGGGGTTTGATGAAGCTTTCTTT.